These T cell receptor beta chains were read from a single sample in a study of graft-versus-host responses after intestinal transplantation. The data were produced by immunoSEQ multiplex PCR, yet TCRdb's version contains in-frame clones alone and is incomplete. Among 98,000 or so clones listed, roughly 86% were seen once. This sample comprised PBMCs, obtained 255 days after intestinal transplant. The receptors shown here come from a human patient who received an intestinal transplant, so some T cells may come from the graft donor. Both conserved end residues are part of each CDR3. The D gene is left open where the match is weak. Not every row has a clone size; where given, it reads once, few, many or a size class.

few TRBJ2-1 . 13 TRBV11-1 CASSLAPDNEQFF TGTGCCAGCAGCTTAGCGCCCGACAATGAGCAGTTCTTC
. TRBJ1-2 . 13 TRBV19 CASSNSDSHGYTF TGTGCCAGTAGTAACTCTGACTCCCATGGCTACACCTTC
. TRBJ1-3 . 13 TRBV6-6 CASSQWSGNTIYF TGTGCCAGCAGCCAGTGGTCTGGAAACACCATATATTTT
. TRBJ1-3 . 16 TRBV9 CASSRTGAASGNTIYF TGTGCCAGCAGCCGGACCGGGGCAGCATCTGGAAACACCATATATTTT
. TRBJ2-1 TRBD1 14 TRBV9 CASSVWDSYNEQFF TGTGCCAGCAGCGTATGGGACAGCTACAATGAGCAGTTCTTC
. TRBJ1-4 . 16 TRBV5-1 CASSLEGAPTNEKLFF TGCGCCAGCAGCTTGGAAGGGGCCCCAACTAATGAAAAACTGTTTTTT
. TRBJ2-1 . 15 TRBV2 CASSPPGTRYNEQFF TGTGCCAGCAGTCCTCCCGGGACTCGTTACAATGAGCAGTTCTTC
once TRBJ1-6 . 14 TRBV27 CAKSGYSDNSPLHF TGTGCCAAGTCAGGCTACTCCGATAATTCACCCCTCCACTTT
. TRBJ2-2 . 12 TRBV25-1 CASTLNTGELFF TGTGCCAGCACCTTAAACACCGGGGAGCTGTTTTTT
. TRBJ1-2 . 12 TRBV14 CASRGGYDGYTF TGTGCCAGCAGGGGAGGGTACGATGGCTACACCTTC
. TRBJ1-6 . 15 TRBV28 CASSFIRAVNSPLHF TGTGCCAGCAGTTTCATCAGGGCCGTTAATTCACCCCTCCACTTT
. TRBJ2-3 . 12 TRBV5-1 CASSLESGTQYF TGCGCCAGCAGCTTGGAATCGGGTACGCAGTATTTT
. TRBJ1-5 TRBD1 14 TRBV27 CASRQGQWIWPQHF TGTGCCAGCAGACAGGGACAGTGGATCTGGCCCCAGCATTTT
. TRBJ2-3 . 17 TRBV7-2 CASSSQGRNTGTDTQYF TGTGCCAGCAGCTCCCAAGGACGGAATACCGGCACAGATACGCAGTATTTT
. TRBJ2-7 TRBD1 13 TRBV5-1 CASSYGQDYEQYF TGCGCCAGCAGCTATGGACAGGACTACGAGCAGTACTTC
. TRBJ2-3 TRBD1 15 TRBV5-6 CASSKRQGWTDTQYF TGTGCCAGCAGCAAAAGACAGGGGTGGACAGATACGCAGTATTTT
. TRBJ1-3 TRBD1 15 TRBV5-1 CASSSGQSSGNTIYF TGCGCCAGCAGCTCGGGACAGAGCTCTGGAAACACCATATATTTT
. TRBJ2-5 . 14 TRBV2 CASVGAVLRGTQYF TGTGCCAGCGTGGGGGCCGTCTTACGGGGGACCCAGTACTTC
. TRBJ2-3 . 15 TRBV28 CASSLPLFRTDTQYF TGTGCCAGCAGTCTCCCCCTCTTTCGCACAGATACGCAGTATTTT
. TRBJ2-3 . 12 TRBV30 CASTLRGNTQYF TGTGCCTCTACACTCCGGGGGAATACGCAGTATTTT
. TRBJ2-4 TRBD1 14 TRBV28 CASSPGTAKNIQYF TGTGCCAGCAGCCCCGGGACAGCGAAAAACATTCAGTACTTC
. TRBJ1-2 . 13 TRBV5-4 CASSLWQTDGYTF TGTGCCAGCAGCTTATGGCAGACGGATGGCTACACCTTC
. TRBJ2-6 . 13 TRBV27 CASSFFGANVLTF TGTGCCAGCAGTTTTTTTGGGGCCAACGTCCTGACTTTC
. TRBJ2-2 . 19 TRBV19 CASSIRGALRGSQTGELFF TGTGCCAGTAGTATCAGGGGCGCCCTACGGGGGAGCCAGACCGGGGAGCTGTTTTTT
few TRBJ1-1 . 11 TRBV19 CASSNGEKAFF TGTGCCAGTAGTAACGGGGAGAAAGCTTTCTTT
. TRBJ2-5 . 13 TRBV18 CASSPERTETQYF TGTGCCAGCTCACCGGAGCGTACAGAGACCCAGTACTTC
once TRBJ2-1 . 16 TRBV27 CASSLIPDGGSDEQFF TGTGCCAGCAGTTTAATACCGGACGGCGGGTCCGATGAGCAGTTCTTC